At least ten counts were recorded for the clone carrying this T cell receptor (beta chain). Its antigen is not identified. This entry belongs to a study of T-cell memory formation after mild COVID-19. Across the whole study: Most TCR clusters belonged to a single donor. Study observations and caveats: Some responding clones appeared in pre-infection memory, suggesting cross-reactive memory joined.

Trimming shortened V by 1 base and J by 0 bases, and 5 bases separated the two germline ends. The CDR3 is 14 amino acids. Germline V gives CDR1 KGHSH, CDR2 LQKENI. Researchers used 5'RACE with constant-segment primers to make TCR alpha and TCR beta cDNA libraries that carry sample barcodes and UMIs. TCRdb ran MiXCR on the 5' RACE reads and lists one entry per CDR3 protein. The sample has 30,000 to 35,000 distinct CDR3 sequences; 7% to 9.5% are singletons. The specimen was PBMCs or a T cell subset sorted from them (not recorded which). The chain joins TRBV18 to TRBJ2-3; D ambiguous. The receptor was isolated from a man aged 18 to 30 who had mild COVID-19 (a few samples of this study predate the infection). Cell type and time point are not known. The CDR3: CASSPQVSTDTQYF. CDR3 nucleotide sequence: TGTGCCAGCTCACCACAGGTCAGCACAGATACGCAGTATTTT.